These 10 T cell receptor beta chains came from one sample sequenced in a study of T cells in Graves' hyperthyroidism and ophthalmopathy. Researchers amplified the TCR beta CDR3 regions from RNA transcripts. TCR CDR3 regions were first amplified by RT-PCR with HTBI primers. TCRdb itself ran the multiplex PCR reads through MiXCR, one entry per CDR3 protein. The table records hundreds of thousands of distinct CDR3 sequences, about 15% of them present only once. What was sequenced was blood. The receptors originated from a woman between 18 and 29 years old with Graves' hyperthyroidism.

This clonotype has ten or more counts. The V gene is TRBV30, the J gene TRBJ2-5, with 8 nucleotides matching TRBD2. V dropped 1 base and J dropped 4; count of bases not matched to a gene: 8. The CDR3 contains 15 residues. From germline, CDR1 is GTSNPN and CDR2 SVGIG (reference sequence). CDR3 sequence: CAWSGGLAGGETQYF. For the CDR3, the DNA is TGTGCCTGGAGTGGGGGCCTAGCGGGTGGAGAGACCCAGTACTTC.

This clonotype was detected ten times or more. The chain employs TRBV7-2 and TRBJ2-7, with no clear D. The germline V gene encodes CDR1 SGHTA and CDR2 FQGNSA. The V end lost 4 bases, the J end lost 6 bases, and 19 bases lay between the germline ends. The CDR3 extends over 15 amino acids. The CDR3 here is CASSCQTRQITEQYF. The DNA of the CDR3 is TGTGCCAGCAGCTGCCAGACACGGCAAATTACCGAGCAGTACTTC.

This clonotype was observed at least ten times. This chain links TRBV5-6 with TRBJ2-1, with 9 bases aligning to TRBD1. Germline assignment: CDR1 SGHDT and CDR2 YYEEEE. V lost 1 base and J lost 7; bases outside the gene matches: 6. The CDR3 spans 15 residues. CDR3 residues: CASSLSGTGLNEQFF. The CDR3 nucleotides read TGTGCCAGCAGCTTGTCCGGGACAGGGTTGAATGAGCAGTTCTTC.

V is TRBV2 and J is TRBJ1-5; TRBD1 aligns across 10 bases. The germline V gene has CDR1 SNHLY and CDR2 FYNNEI. The V segment lost 5 bases and the J segment 5 bases; nucleotides outside the gene matches: 9. The CDR3 covers 16 residues. CDR3 DNA: TGTGCCAGCAGTACCGACTCGACAGGGGGCTATCAGCCCCAGCATTTT. This codes for CASSTDSTGGYQPQHF.

This clonotype was counted ten times or more. V and J are TRBV2 and TRBJ2-7; 8 nucleotides match TRBD1. The V gene end was trimmed by 6 bases and the J gene end by 4 bases; junction bases not matched to a gene: 5. The CDR3 sequence is 13 residues long. CDR1 is SNHLY and CDR2 is FYNNEI in the germline V gene. This chain's CDR3 is CASRQGAGYEQYF. In DNA, the CDR3 is TGTGCCAGCAGGCAGGGGGCGGGGTACGAGCAGTACTTC. Full variable domain (missing parts from reference TRBV2 and TRBJ2-7): EPEVTQTPSHQVTQMGQEVILRCVPISNHLYFYWYRQILGQKVEFLVSFYNNEISEKSEIFDDQFSVERPDGSNFTLKIRSTKLEDSAMYFCASRQGAGYEQYFGPGTRLTVT.

This clonotype was seen many times. The V and J genes are TRBV3-1 and TRBJ2-2, with 9 bases fitting TRBD2. Germline V gene data show CDR1 as LGHDT and CDR2 as YNNKEL (reference sequence). The CDR3 sequence is 16 residues long. The V gene end was trimmed by 2 bases and the J gene end by 4 bases; junction bases not matched to a gene: 5. The CDR3, as DNA: TGTGCCAGCAGCCAACGAGCGGGGGGAGGCACCGGGGAGCTGTTTTTT. Translating gives CASSQRAGGGTGELFF.

This rearrangement joins TRBV2 to TRBJ1-5; no reliable D call. CDR1 and CDR2 from the germline V gene are SNHLY and FYNNEI. V lost 6 bases to trimming and J lost 5 bases, with 11 bases between them. The CDR3 runs to 13 residues. CDR3 in DNA: TGTGCCAGCAGCGGCCCGTCCGATCAGCCCCAGCATTTT. This encodes CASSGPSDQPQHF.

This clonotype was seen ten or more times. V gene TRBV12-3 or TRBV12-4 combines with J gene TRBJ1-2, with 10 bases fitting TRBD1. The length of the CDR3 is 18 residues. Trimming took 3 bases from V and 7 from J; bases not matched to a gene: 17. CDR3 residues: CASSFPLGGIRTGGGYTF. The CDR3 DNA reads as TGTGCCAGCAGTTTTCCCCTCGGAGGAATTCGGACAGGGGGTGGCTACACCTTC.

This clonotype was detected many times. The V gene is TRBV6-1, the J gene TRBJ2-5; TRBD1 might be the D (5 bases). The CDR3 sequence is 12 residues long. Germline-derived CDR1 and CDR2 are MNHNS and SASEGT. Trimming cost V 6 bases and J 5 bases, with 10 bases left between them. The CDR3 DNA sequence: TGTGCCAGCAGCAGGGCATGGGAGACCCAGTACTTC. This encodes CASSRAWETQYF.

The count of this clonotype is one. A much bigger clone sits one base away, suggesting this may be a read error. The chain uses TRBV20-1 and TRBJ1-2; 10 bases map to TRBD1. This CDR3 contains 17 residues. Per the germline V gene, CDR1 is DFQATT and CDR2 is SNEGSKA (reference sequence). V trimming: 5 bases; J trimming: 4 bases; junction bases outside the gene matches: 16. The CDR3 DNA follows: TGCAGTGCTTTTCTCCCGGGACAGGGGATATTTAGCTATGGCTACACCTTC. Translated: CSAFLPGQGIFSYGYTF.